This T cell receptor beta chain was obtained from a study of blood T cell repertoires in COVID-19. With V trimmed by 0 bases and J by 1 base, 0 bases remained unmatched. The CDR3 covers 15 residues. Germline V lookup: CDR1 LGHDT, CDR2 YNNKEL (reference sequence). Produced via immunoSEQ multiplex PCR; TCRdb's table is partial and in-frame only. Here the sample spans about 38,000 clones, around 96% being singletons. The TCR originated in a human donor with active COVID-19. The donor label of this sample is uncertain. Material: peripheral blood. The chain carries TRBV3-1 (or the pseudogene TRBV3-2) and TRBJ1-5; 7 bases agree with TRBD1. The CDR3, as DNA: TGTGCCAGCAGCCAAGAACAGGGGAGCAATCAGCCCCAGCATTTT. Its protein is CASSQEQGSNQPQHF.